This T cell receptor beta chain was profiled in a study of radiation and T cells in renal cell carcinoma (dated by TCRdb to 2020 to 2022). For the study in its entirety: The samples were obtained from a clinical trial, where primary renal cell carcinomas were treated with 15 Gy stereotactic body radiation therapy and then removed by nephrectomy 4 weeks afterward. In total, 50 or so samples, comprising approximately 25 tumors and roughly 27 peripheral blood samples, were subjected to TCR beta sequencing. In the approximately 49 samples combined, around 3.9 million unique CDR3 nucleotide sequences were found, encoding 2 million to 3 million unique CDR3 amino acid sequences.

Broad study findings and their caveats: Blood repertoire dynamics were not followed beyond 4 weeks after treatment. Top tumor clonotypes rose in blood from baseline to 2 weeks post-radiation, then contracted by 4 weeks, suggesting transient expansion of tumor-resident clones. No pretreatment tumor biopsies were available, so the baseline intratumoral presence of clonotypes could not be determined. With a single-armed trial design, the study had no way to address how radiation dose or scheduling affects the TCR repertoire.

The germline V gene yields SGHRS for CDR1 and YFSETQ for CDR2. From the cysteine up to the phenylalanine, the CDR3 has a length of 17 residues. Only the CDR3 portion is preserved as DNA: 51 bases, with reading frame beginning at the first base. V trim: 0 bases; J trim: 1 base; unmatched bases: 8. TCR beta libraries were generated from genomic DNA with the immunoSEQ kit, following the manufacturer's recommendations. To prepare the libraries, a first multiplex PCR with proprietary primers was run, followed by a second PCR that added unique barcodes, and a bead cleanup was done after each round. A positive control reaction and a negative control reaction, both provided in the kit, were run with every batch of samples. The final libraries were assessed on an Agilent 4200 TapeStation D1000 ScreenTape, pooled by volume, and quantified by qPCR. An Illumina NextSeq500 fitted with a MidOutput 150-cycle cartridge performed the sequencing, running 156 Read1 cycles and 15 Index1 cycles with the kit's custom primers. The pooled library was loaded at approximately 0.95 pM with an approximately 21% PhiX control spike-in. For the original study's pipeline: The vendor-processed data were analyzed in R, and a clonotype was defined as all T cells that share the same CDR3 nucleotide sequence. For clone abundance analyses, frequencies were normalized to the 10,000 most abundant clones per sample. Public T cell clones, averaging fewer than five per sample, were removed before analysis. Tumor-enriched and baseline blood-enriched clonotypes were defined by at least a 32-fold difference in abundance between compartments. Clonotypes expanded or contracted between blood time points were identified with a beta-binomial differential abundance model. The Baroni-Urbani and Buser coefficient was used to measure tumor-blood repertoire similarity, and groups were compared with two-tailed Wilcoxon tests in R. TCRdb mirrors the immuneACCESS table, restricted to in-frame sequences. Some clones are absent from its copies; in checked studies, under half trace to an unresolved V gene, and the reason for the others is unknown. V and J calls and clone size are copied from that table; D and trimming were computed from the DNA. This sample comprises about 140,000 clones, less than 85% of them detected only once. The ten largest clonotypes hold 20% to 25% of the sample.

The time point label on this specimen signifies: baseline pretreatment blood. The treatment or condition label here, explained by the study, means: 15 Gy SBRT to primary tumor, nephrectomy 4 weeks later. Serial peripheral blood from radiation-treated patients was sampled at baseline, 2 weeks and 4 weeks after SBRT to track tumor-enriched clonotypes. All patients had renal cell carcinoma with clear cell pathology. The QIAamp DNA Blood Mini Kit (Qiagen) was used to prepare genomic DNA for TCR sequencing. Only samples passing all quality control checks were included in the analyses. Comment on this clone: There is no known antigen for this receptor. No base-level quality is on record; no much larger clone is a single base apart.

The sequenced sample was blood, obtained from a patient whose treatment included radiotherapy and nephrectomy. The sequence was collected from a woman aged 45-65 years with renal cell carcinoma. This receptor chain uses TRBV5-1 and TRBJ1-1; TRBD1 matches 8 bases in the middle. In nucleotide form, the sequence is TGCGCCAGCAGCTTGGTATTGGTGGGACAGGCGAACACTGAAGCTTTCTTT. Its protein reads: CASSLVLVGQANTEAFF.